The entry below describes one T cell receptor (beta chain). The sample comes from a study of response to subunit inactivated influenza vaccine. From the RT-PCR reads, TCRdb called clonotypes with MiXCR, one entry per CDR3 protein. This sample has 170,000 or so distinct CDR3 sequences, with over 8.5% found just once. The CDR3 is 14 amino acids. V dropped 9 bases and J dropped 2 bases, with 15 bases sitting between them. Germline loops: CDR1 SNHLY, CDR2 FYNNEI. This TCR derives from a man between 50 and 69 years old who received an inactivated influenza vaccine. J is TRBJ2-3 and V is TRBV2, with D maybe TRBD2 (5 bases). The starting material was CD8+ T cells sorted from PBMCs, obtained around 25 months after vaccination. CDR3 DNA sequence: TGTGCCAGGAGTTTGACTACCACCACAGATACGCAGTATTTT. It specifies CARSLTTTTDTQYF.